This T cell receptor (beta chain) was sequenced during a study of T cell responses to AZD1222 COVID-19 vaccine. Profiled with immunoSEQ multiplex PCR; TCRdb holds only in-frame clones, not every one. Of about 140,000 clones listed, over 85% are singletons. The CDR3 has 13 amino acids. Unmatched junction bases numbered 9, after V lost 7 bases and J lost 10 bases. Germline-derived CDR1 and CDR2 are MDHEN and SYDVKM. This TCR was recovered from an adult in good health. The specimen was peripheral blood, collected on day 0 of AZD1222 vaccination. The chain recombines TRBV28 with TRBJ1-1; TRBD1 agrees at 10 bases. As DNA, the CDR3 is TGTGCCAGCATTCGGGACAGGGGAAGGTTAGCTTTCTTT. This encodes CASIRDRGRLAFF.